Sequencing of this T cell receptor beta chain was carried out in a study of shared clonotypes between healthy human individuals. CDR1 and CDR2 (germline): MDHEN, SYDVKM. The CDR3 runs 15 residues. Trimming removed 6 bases from V and 0 bases from J, with 12 bases in between. Generated by immunoSEQ multiplex PCR, the TCRdb table keeps only in-frame clones and is missing some. The sample comprises 550,000 to 850,000 clones, approximately 77% of which are singletons, and under 2% rests with the top ten. This clone was picked up a small number of times. This sequence originates from a woman in her 30s in good health. Material: memory CD4+ T cells sorted from blood. Subset indicated: CD45RA-negative fraction. The V call is TRBV28, the J call TRBJ1-3, with a tentative D call TRBD1 (6 bases). The CDR3 sequence is CASSLGQYSGNTIYF. CDR3 in DNA: TGTGCCAGCAGCCTCGGACAGTACTCTGGAAACACCATATATTTT.